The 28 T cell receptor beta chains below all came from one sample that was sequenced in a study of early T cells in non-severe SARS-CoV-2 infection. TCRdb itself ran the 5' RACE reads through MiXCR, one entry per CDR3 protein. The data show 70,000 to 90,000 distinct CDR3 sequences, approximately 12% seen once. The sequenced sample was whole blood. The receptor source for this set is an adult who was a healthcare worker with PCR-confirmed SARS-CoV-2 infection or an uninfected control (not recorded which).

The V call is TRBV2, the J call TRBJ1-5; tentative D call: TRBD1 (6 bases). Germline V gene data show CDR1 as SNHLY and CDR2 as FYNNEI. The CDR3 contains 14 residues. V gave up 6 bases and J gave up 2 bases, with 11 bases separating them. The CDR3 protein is CASRDRGGNQPQHF. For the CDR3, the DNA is TGTGCCAGCAGGGACAGAGGGGGCAATCAGCCCCAGCATTTT.

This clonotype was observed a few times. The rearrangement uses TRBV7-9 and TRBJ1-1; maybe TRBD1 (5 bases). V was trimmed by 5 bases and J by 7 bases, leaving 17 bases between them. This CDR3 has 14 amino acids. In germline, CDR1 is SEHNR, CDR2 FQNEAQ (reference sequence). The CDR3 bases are TGTGCCAGCAGCCCGTTTACGGGGGGTCTTGAAGCTTTCTTT. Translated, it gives CASSPFTGGLEAFF.

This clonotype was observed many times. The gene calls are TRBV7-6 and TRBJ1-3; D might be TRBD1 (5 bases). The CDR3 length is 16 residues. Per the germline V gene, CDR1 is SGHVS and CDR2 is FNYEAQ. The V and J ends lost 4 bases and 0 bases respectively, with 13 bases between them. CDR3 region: CASSSPGVDSGNTIYF. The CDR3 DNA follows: TGTGCCAGCAGCTCCCCGGGGGTCGACTCTGGAAACACCATATATTTT.

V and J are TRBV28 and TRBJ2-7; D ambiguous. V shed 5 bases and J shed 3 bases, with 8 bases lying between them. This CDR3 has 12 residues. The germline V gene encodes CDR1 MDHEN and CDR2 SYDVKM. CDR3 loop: CASSADGYEQYF. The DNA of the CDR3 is TGTGCCAGCAGTGCCGACGGCTACGAGCAGTACTTC.

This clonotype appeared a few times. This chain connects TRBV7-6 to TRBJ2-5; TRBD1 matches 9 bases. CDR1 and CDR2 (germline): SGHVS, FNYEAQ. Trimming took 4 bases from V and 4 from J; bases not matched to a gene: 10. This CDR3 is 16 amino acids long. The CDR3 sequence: CASSSFTGGVGETQYF. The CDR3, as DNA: TGTGCCAGCAGCTCATTTACAGGGGGCGTTGGAGAGACCCAGTACTTC.

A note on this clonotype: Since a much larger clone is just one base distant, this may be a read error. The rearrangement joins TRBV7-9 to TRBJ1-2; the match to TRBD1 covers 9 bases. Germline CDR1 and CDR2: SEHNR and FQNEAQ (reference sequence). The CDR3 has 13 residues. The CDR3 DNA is TGTGTCAGCAGCGCACAGGGGGCAAATGGCTACACCTTC. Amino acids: CVSSAQGANGYTF.

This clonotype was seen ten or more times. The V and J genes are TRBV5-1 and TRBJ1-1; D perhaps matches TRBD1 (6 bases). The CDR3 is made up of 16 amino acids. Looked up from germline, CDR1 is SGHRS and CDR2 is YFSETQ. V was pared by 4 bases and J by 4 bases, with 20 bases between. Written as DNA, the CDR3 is TGCGCCAGCAGCCCCGACGGGGGGCCGGTAGGCACTGAAGCTTTCTTT. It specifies CASSPDGGPVGTEAFF.

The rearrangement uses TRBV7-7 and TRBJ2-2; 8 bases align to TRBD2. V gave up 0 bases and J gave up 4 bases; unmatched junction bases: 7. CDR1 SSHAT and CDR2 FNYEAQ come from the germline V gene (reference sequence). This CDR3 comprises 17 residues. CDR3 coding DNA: TGTGCCAGCAGCTTAGCGTTGGCTAGCGGGTTCACCGGGGAGCTGTTTTTT. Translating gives CASSLALASGFTGELFF.

The CDR3 coding sequence is TGTGCCAGTAGAGCTCGGGAGGGGCATCAGCCCCAGCATTTT. This codes for CASRAREGHQPQHF. The chain uses TRBV19 and TRBJ1-5; possible D gene TRBD1, 5 bases. The ends were cut back, 6 bases at V and 5 bases at J, with 14 bases in the middle. The CDR3 covers 14 residues. Germline V gene sequence: CDR1 LNHDA, CDR2 SQIVND (reference sequence).

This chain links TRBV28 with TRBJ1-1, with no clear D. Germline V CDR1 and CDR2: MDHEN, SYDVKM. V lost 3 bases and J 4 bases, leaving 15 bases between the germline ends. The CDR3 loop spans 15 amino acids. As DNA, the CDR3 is TGTGCCAGCAGTTTCGAGGACCATCGGGGCACTGAAGCTTTCTTT. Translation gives CASSFEDHRGTEAFF.

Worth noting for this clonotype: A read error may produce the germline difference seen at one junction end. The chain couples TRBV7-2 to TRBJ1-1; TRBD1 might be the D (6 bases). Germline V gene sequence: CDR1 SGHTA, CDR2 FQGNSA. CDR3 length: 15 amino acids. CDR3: CVSRGGRQENTEAFF. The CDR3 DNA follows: TGTGTCAGCAGAGGCGGCAGACAGGAAAACACTGAAGCTTTCTTT.

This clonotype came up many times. CDR3 nucleotide sequence: TGTGCCAGCAGCCGAGCGGAATCCTACGAGCAGTACTTC. Translating gives CASSRAESYEQYF. The rearrangement links TRBV2 to TRBJ2-7; tentatively, D is TRBD2 (5 bases). V shed 6 bases and J shed 1 base, with 10 bases lying between them. Germline CDR1 SNHLY, CDR2 FYNNEI. The CDR3 runs 13 residues.

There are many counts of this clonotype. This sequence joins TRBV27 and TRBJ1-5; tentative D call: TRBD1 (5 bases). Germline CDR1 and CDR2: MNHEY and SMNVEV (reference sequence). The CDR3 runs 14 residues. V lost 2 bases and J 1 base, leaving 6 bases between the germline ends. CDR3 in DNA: TGTGCCAGCAGTTTAAGGGGAAGCAATCAGCCCCAGCATTTT. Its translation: CASSLRGSNQPQHF.

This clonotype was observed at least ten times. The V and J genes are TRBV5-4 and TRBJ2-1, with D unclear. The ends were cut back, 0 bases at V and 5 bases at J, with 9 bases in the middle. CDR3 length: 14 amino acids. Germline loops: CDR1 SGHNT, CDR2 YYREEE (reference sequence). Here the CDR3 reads CASSLDLTNNEQFF. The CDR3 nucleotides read TGTGCCAGCAGCTTGGACCTTACCAACAATGAGCAGTTCTTC.

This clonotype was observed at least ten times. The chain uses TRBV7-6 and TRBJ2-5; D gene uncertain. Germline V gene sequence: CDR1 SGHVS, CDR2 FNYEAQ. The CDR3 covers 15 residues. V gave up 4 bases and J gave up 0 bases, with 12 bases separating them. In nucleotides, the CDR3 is TGTGCCAGCAGCTCGTCGGTCCTGTACCAAGAGACCCAGTACTTC. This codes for CASSSSVLYQETQYF.

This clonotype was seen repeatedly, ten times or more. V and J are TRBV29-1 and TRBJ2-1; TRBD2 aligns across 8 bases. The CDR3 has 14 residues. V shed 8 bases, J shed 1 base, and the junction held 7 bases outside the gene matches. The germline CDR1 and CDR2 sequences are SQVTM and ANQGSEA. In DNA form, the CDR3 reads TGCAGCTCCGGACTAGCCAGGTCCTACAATGAGCAGTTCTTC. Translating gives CSSGLARSYNEQFF.

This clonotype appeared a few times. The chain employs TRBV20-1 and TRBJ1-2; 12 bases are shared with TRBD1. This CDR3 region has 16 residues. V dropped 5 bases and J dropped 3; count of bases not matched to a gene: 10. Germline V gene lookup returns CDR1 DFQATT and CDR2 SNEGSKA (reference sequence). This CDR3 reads CSAPPGQGASYYGYTF. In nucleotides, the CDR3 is TGCAGTGCTCCACCGGGACAGGGGGCGTCTTACTATGGCTACACCTTC.

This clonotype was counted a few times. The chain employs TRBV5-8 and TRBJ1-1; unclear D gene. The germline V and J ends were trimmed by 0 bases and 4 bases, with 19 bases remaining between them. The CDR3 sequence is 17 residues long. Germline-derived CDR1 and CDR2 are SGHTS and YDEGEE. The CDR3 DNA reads TGTGCCAGCAGCTTGGCCCTCGCGGGGTACCTTCCCACTGAAGCTTTCTTT. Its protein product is CASSLALAGYLPTEAFF. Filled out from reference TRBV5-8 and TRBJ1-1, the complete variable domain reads EAGVTQSPTHLIKTRGQQATLRCSPISGHTSVYWYQQALGLGLQFLLWYDEGEERNRGNFPPRFSGRQFPNYSSELNVNALELEDSALYLCASSLALAGYLPTEAFFGQGTRLTVV.

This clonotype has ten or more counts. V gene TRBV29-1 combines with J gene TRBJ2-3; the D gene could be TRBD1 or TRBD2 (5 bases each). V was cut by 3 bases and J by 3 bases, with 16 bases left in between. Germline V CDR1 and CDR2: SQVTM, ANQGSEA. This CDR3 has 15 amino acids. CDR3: CSVELVGWGTDTQYF. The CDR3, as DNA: TGCAGCGTTGAGCTTGTCGGTTGGGGGACAGATACGCAGTATTTT.

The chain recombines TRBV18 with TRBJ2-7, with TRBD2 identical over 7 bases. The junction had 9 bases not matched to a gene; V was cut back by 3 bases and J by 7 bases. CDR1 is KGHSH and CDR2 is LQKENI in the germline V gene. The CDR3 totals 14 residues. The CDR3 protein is CASSPGGSRREQYF. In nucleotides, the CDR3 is TGTGCCAGCTCACCGGGCGGGAGCCGTCGGGAGCAGTACTTC.

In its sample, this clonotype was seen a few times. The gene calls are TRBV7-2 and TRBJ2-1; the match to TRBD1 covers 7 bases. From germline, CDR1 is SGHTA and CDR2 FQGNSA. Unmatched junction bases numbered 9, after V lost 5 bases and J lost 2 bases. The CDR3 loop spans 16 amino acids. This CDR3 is CASSDRQGTAYNEQFF. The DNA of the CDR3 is TGTGCCAGCAGCGATCGACAGGGCACAGCCTACAATGAGCAGTTCTTC.

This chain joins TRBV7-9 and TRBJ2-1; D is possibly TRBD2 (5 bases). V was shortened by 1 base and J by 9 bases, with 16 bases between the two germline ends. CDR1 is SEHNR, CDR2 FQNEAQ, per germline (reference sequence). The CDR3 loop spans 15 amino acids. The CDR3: CASSLVSSRSREQFF. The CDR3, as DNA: TGTGCCAGCAGCTTAGTATCTAGCAGAAGCCGTGAGCAGTTCTTC.

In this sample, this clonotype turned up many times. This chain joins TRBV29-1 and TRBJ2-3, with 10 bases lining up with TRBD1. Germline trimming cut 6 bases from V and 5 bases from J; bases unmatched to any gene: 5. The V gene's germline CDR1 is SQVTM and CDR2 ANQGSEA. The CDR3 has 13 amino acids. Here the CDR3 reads CSVTGQGIDTQYF. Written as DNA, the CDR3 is TGCAGCGTCACGGGACAGGGGATAGATACGCAGTATTTT.

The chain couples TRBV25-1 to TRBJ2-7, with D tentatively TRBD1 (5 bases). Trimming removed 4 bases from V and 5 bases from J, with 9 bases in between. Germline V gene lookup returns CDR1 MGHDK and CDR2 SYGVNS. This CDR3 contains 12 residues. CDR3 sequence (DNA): TGTGCCAGCAGTGGTCGCAGGGACGAGCAGTACTTC. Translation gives CASSGRRDEQYF.

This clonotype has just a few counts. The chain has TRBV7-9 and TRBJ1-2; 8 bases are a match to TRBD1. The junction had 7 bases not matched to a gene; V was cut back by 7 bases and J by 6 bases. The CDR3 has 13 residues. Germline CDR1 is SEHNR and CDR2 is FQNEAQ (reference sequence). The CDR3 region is CASILTGVNGYTF. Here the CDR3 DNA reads TGTGCCAGCATCCTGACAGGGGTGAATGGCTACACCTTC. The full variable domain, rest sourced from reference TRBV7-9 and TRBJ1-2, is DTGVSQNPRHKITKRGQNVTFRCDPISEHNRLYWYRQTLGQGPEFLTYFQNEAQLEKSRLLSDRFSAERPKGSFSTLEIQRTEQGDSAMYLCASILTGVNGYTFGSGTRLTVV.

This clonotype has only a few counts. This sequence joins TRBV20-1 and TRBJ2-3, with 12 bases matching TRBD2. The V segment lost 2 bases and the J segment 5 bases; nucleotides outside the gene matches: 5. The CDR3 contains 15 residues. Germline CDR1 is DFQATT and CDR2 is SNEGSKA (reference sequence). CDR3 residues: CSARLAGGPGDTQYF. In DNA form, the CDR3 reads TGCAGTGCTAGACTAGCGGGAGGGCCCGGAGATACGCAGTATTTT.

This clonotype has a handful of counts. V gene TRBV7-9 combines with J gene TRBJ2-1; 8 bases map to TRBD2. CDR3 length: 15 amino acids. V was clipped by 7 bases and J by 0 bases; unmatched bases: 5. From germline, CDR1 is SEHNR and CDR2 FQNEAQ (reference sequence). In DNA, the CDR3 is TGTGCCAGCATACCGGGGGGGAGCTCCTACAATGAGCAGTTCTTC. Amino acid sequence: CASIPGGSSYNEQFF.

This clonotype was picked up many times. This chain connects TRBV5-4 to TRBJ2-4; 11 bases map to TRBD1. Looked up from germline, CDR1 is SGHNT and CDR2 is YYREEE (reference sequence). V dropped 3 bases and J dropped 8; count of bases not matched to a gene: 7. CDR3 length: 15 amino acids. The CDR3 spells CASSWPGQGGDIQYF. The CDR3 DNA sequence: TGTGCCAGCAGCTGGCCGGGACAGGGGGGGGACATTCAGTACTTC.